These T cell receptor beta chains were read from a single sample in a study of cytomegalovirus exposure and HLA in healthy donors. TCRdb's copy holds only in-frame clones and misses some; the assay was immunoSEQ multiplex PCR. In the table there are tens of thousands of clones, more than 80% of which are singletons. Material for sequencing was PBMCs. The receptor set was obtained from a woman aged 18-29 years in good health and CMV-seronegative. CDR3s include the opening cysteine and the closing phenylalanine or tryptophan. D genes are given only for firm matches. Part of the rows lack a size; the others show once, few, many or a class for expanded clones.

CDR3 DNA	CDR3 protein	D gene	V gene	clone size	J gene
TGTGCCAGCAGTTTACGACAGGGGGCGTACTACGAGCAGTACTTC	CASSLRQGAYYEQYF	TRBD1	TRBV27	-	TRBJ2-7
TGTGCCTCCCGAGGGGGAGGGCTGAAAGCTTTCTTT	CASRGGGLKAFF	-	TRBV7-9	once	TRBJ1-1
TGTGCCTGGGACAGGGTAACGGGCGATACGCAGTATTTT	CAWDRVTGDTQYF	TRBD1	TRBV30	few	TRBJ2-3
TGTGCCAGCGGGGACATTAGCTCTGGAAACACCATATATTTT	CASGDISSGNTIYF	-	TRBV6-1	-	TRBJ1-3
TGTGCCAGCAGCGTAGGCACAGGGGTTAATGAAAAACTGTTTTTT	CASSVGTGVNEKLFF	TRBD1	TRBV9	-	TRBJ1-4
TGTGCCAGCACCAAACTATCGGGACTTTCGAACACCGGGGAGCTGTTTTTT	CASTKLSGLSNTGELFF	-	TRBV11-2	-	TRBJ2-2
TGCGCCAGCAGCGGGCCGGGACTAGCGGGGACTCGCACCTACAATGAGCAGTTCTTC	CASSGPGLAGTRTYNEQFF	TRBD2	TRBV5-1	-	TRBJ2-1
TGCAGCGTTGTGGCCCCACCCACCGGGGAGCTGTTTTTT	CSVVAPPTGELFF	-	TRBV29-1	-	TRBJ2-2
TGTGCCAGCAGTGTACACAGGGCACAATGGGATCAGCCCCAGCATTTT	CASSVHRAQWDQPQHF	-	TRBV6-1	large	TRBJ1-5
TGTGCCAGTAGTCACAGGGGGTTTGAAGCTTTCTTT	CASSHRGFEAFF	TRBD1	TRBV19	-	TRBJ1-1